This T cell receptor (beta chain) was observed in a study of T cell responses to AZD1222 COVID-19 vaccine. Study-wide points: Baseline seropositivity characterized only a handful of AZD1222 recipients. There were repertoire samples only from the period after the peak T cell response. Reports indicate that nearly half of spike-specific TCRs are directed at unmutated variant regions. Spike-spanning, vaccine-associated CD4 TCRs were dominant at 160-218 and 743-854.

Worth noting for this clone: The antigen is undetermined.

V dropped 6 bases and J dropped 5; count of bases not matched to a gene: 7. This CDR3 has 15 residues. Germline loops: CDR1 MDHEN, CDR2 SYDVKM. Profiling relied on immunoSEQ multiplex PCR, and the TCRdb table lists in-frame clones only, not all of them. The sample shows around 130,000 clones, roughly 91% of them seen only once. The receptor's source is an adult who received the AZD1222 COVID-19 vaccine. The V call is TRBV28, the J call TRBJ1-4; 9 bases are shared with TRBD1. The material sequenced was peripheral blood, taken 28 days after the second AZD1222 dose. CDR3 in amino acids: CASSPDRGINEKLFF. CDR3 DNA: TGTGCCAGCAGCCCCGACAGGGGGATAAATGAAAAACTGTTTTTT. Filled out from reference TRBV28 and TRBJ1-4, the complete variable domain reads DVKVTQSSRYLVKRTGEKVFLECVQDMDHENMFWYRQDPGLGLRLIYFSYDVKMKEKGDIPEGYSVSREKKERFSLILESASTNQTSMYLCASSPDRGINEKLFFGSGTQLSVL.